Following are 18 T cell receptor beta chains from one sample sequenced in a study of cytomegalovirus exposure and HLA in healthy donors. The PCR was carried out with 60 Vbeta primers and 13 Jbeta primers. The protocol was immunoSEQ multiplex PCR, while the TCRdb copy is restricted to in-frame clones and leaves out a portion. Among 180,000 or so clones listed, roughly 73% were seen once. Sequencing was performed on PBMCs. The receptors come from a woman aged 40 to 50 in good health and CMV-seropositive.

The CDR3 nucleotides are TGTGCCAGCATAACCTCGGGAGATACGGAGACCCAGTACTTC. This sequence encodes CASITSGDTETQYF. V gene TRBV2 combines with J gene TRBJ2-5; possible D gene TRBD2, 6 bases. Germline-derived CDR1 and CDR2 are SNHLY and FYNNEI. The CDR3 spans 14 residues. V was pared by 7 bases and J by 5 bases, with 17 bases between.

This clone was detected only a few times. V gene TRBV2 combines with J gene TRBJ1-5, with no clear D. The CDR3 is 14 residues long. CDR1 SNHLY and CDR2 FYNNEI come from the germline V gene. With 3 bases removed from V and 0 bases from J, the gap between germline ends came to 6 bases. The CDR3 sequence: CASSESYSNQPQHF. The CDR3 DNA reads as TGTGCCAGCAGTGAGTCGTATAGCAATCAGCCCCAGCATTTT.

This clone was seen only once. The CDR3 loop reads CASSVATTGQGIQETQYF. CDR3 DNA: TGTGCCAGCAGCGTAGCTACTACGGGACAGGGGATTCAAGAGACCCAGTACTTC. The chain has TRBV9 and TRBJ2-5; 10 bases align to TRBD1. The CDR3 is made up of 18 amino acids. The V and J ends lost 0 bases and 2 bases, in that order; junction bases with no gene match: 10. Germline CDR1 is SGDLS and CDR2 is YYNGEE.

This sequence joins TRBV19 and TRBJ2-7; maybe TRBD2 (5 bases). V was cut by 6 bases and J by 8 bases, with 14 bases left in between. Per germline, CDR1 LNHDA and CDR2 SQIVND (reference sequence). The CDR3 runs 12 residues. CDR3: CASSRVAGKQYF. The CDR3 DNA follows: TGTGCCAGTAGCCGAGTCGCGGGCAAGCAGTACTTC. The full variable domain, with the rest looked up from reference TRBV19 and TRBJ2-7, is DGGITQSPKYLFRKEGQNVTLSCEQNLNHDAMYWYRQDPGQGLRLIYYSQIVNDFQKGDIAEGYSVSREKKESFPLTVTSAQKNPTAFYLCASSRVAGKQYFGPGTRLTVT.

The table lists this clone with a count of one. The chain carries TRBV25-1 and TRBJ2-5; 7 bases line up with TRBD1. V trimming: 7 bases; J trimming: 0 bases; junction bases outside the gene matches: 8. This CDR3 spans 15 amino acids. Germline assignment: CDR1 MGHDK and CDR2 SYGVNS. CDR3 sequence reads: CASTEPGTDQETQYF. CDR3 in DNA: TGTGCCAGCACCGAACCCGGGACAGACCAAGAGACCCAGTACTTC.

This chain connects TRBV28 to TRBJ2-5, with D tentatively TRBD1 (6 bases). V lost 3 bases and J lost 5, with 16 bases in between. The CDR3 is 15 amino acids. Germline assignment: CDR1 MDHEN and CDR2 SYDVKM. In DNA form, the CDR3 reads TGTGCCAGCAGTTTTACTGCAGGGGTCTTCGAGACCCAGTACTTC. The encoded protein is CASSFTAGVFETQYF.

The rearrangement joins TRBV12-5 to TRBJ2-5; TRBD1 agrees at 11 bases. CDR3 length equals 16 residues. Germline CDR1 LGHNT, CDR2 FRNRAP. J lost 4 bases, V lost 1 base, and 5 bases had no gene match. The CDR3 region has the DNA TGTGCTAGTGGTTTGGCAACGGGACAGGGGGGAGAGACCCAGTACTTC. This sequence encodes CASGLATGQGGETQYF. The whole variable domain, remainder taken from reference TRBV12-5 and TRBJ2-5, is DARVTQTPRHKVTEMGQEVTMRCQPILGHNTVFWYRQTMMQGLELLAYFRNRAPLDDSGMPKDRFSAEMPDATLATLKIQPSEPRDSAVYFCASGLATGQGGETQYFGPGTRLLVL.

This clone was detected a few times. The gene calls are TRBV7-8 and TRBJ2-3; 14 bases map to TRBD2. Germline V gene sequence: CDR1 SGHVS, CDR2 FQNEAQ. Trimming cost V 1 base and J 3 bases; bases outside gene matches: 15. The CDR3 sequence is 21 residues long. In nucleotides, the CDR3 is TGTGCCAGCAGCTTAGTGCTGCGGACTAGCGGGAGGTTATCTCCTACAGATACGCAGTATTTT. Protein product: CASSLVLRTSGRLSPTDTQYF.

The V gene is TRBV7-2, the J gene TRBJ1-1, with a tentative D call TRBD1 (5 bases). Between the trimmed V and J ends, which lost 5 bases and 0 bases, there was a span of 13 bases. The CDR3 has 15 residues. Germline CDR1 and CDR2: SGHTA and FQGNSA. Here the CDR3 reads CASSSSAGLNTEAFF. As DNA, the CDR3 is TGTGCCAGCAGCAGTTCAGCAGGGTTGAACACTGAAGCTTTCTTT.

This chain joins TRBV20-1 and TRBJ2-1; no clear D gene. The V gene lost 5 bases and the J gene lost 11 bases, with 10 bases spanning the gap. The V gene's germline CDR1 is DFQATT and CDR2 SNEGSKA (reference sequence). There are 10 residues in the CDR3. The DNA for the CDR3 is TGCAGTGCTGTAACAATGAAGCAGTTCTTC. It codes for CSAVTMKQFF.

This clone was detected only a few times. The CDR3 sequence is CSVVTGTGGTYEQYF. CDR3 DNA sequence: TGCAGCGTTGTGACAGGGACAGGGGGCACCTACGAGCAGTACTTC. The chain recombines TRBV29-1 with TRBJ2-7; 12 positions match TRBD1. V gave up 4 bases and J gave up 2 bases; unmatched junction bases: 6. The V gene's germline CDR1 is SQVTM and CDR2 ANQGSEA. This CDR3 is 15 amino acids long.

The chain has TRBV11-2 and TRBJ1-1; D may be TRBD1 (6 bases). CDR3 length: 13 amino acids. Trimming stripped 5 bases from V and 8 bases from J, with 15 bases between. Germline values: CDR1 SGHAT, CDR2 FQNNGV. CDR3 sequence reads: CASSRVQGLEAFF. For the CDR3, the DNA is TGTGCCAGCAGCAGGGTTCAGGGGCTCGAAGCTTTCTTT.

V gene TRBV10-1 combines with J gene TRBJ1-1; tentatively, D is TRBD1 (6 bases). V was clipped by 5 bases and J by 5 bases, with 27 bases between them. Per germline, CDR1 WNHNN and CDR2 SYGVQD (reference sequence). The CDR3 extends over 18 amino acids. The DNA for the CDR3 is TGCGCCAGCAGTCGCCGCCGCCCCCCTGGGAAGGGGGAAACTGAAGCTTTCTTT. Protein product: CASSRRRPPGKGETEAFF.

A single count supports this clone. J is TRBJ2-7 and V is TRBV7-6; 9 nucleotides agree with TRBD2. The CDR3 loop spans 15 amino acids. Germline V lookup: CDR1 SGHVS, CDR2 FNYEAQ. J gave up 5 bases and V 1 base, and 6 bases lay outside the gene matches. In DNA form, the CDR3 reads TGTGCCAGCAGCTTAGAGGCGGGAGGGGTTCACGAGCAGTACTTC. It translates to CASSLEAGGVHEQYF.

V gene TRBV4-2 combines with J gene TRBJ2-2; D might be TRBD1 (5 bases). Germline V gives CDR1 LGHNA, CDR2 YNFKEQ. The CDR3 extends over 14 amino acids. Between the trimmed V and J ends, which lost 4 bases and 5 bases, there was a span of 11 bases. The CDR3 sequence: CASSPMTDTGELFF. CDR3 coding DNA: TGTGCCAGCAGCCCCATGACAGATACCGGGGAGCTGTTTTTT.

V and J are TRBV27 and TRBJ1-2; D gene ambiguous. This CDR3 has 15 amino acids. Between the trimmed V and J ends, which lost 0 bases and 7 bases, there was a span of 15 bases. Germline CDR1 MNHEY, CDR2 SMNVEV (reference sequence). The CDR3 bases are TGTGCCAGCAGTTTATCGTCTCGGGTTCTCAGTGGCTACACCTTC. Protein product: CASSLSSRVLSGYTF.

This clone is a singleton in its sample. The chain carries TRBV7-9 and TRBJ2-2; 12 bases are a match to TRBD2. The germline V gene has CDR1 SEHNR and CDR2 FQNEAQ (reference sequence). The CDR3 totals 16 residues. J was trimmed by 5 bases and V by 5 bases; bases with no gene match: 6. The CDR3 protein is CASSRTSGIGTGELFF. For the CDR3, the DNA is TGTGCCAGCAGCCGGACTAGCGGGATCGGAACCGGGGAGCTGTTTTTT.

The gene calls are TRBV28 and TRBJ2-7; 7 bases fit TRBD1. J gave up 3 bases and V 4 bases, and 12 bases lay outside the gene matches. The germline V gene has CDR1 MDHEN and CDR2 SYDVKM. The CDR3 has 16 residues. CDR3 coding DNA: TGTGCCAGCAGTTCCTGGACCTCGGGACAGAGCTACGAGCAGTACTTC. It is translated as CASSSWTSGQSYEQYF.